One and the same sample provided the 25 T cell receptor beta chains below, sequenced in a study of cytomegalovirus exposure and HLA in healthy donors. Method: immunoSEQ multiplex PCR; TCRdb's copy keeps in-frame clones and lacks some. The sample includes about 160,000 clones, 85% to 90% of them seen just once. Sequencing was performed on PBMCs. The receptors here all came from a man in his late teens or twenties in good health and CMV-seronegative.

This clone occurred a few times. V and J are TRBV7-6 and TRBJ1-2; TRBD1 is a possible D gene (5 bases). The V gene's germline CDR1 is SGHVS and CDR2 FNYEAQ. V was trimmed by 1 base and J by 2 bases, leaving 8 bases between them. The CDR3 is 14 residues long. CDR3 in amino acids: CASSLGQINYGYTF. The CDR3 DNA sequence: TGTGCCAGCAGCTTAGGACAGATCAACTATGGCTACACCTTC.

This clone was seen just once. The chain couples TRBV2 to TRBJ1-5; possible D gene TRBD1, 5 bases. The V gene's germline CDR1 is SNHLY and CDR2 FYNNEI. This CDR3 is 15 amino acids long. The V end was cut by 8 bases, the J end by 0 bases, with 14 bases between. CDR3 in amino acids: CASSDSAVSNQPQHF. In DNA, the CDR3 is TGTGCCAGCTCAGACAGTGCCGTTAGCAATCAGCCCCAGCATTTT.

The chain links TRBV29-1 to TRBJ2-5; 9 positions match TRBD2. With V trimmed by 1 base and J by 5 bases, 11 bases remained unmatched. CDR1 and CDR2 from the germline V gene are SQVTM and ANQGSEA. The CDR3 covers 16 residues. The CDR3 region is CSVEGETSGFFETQYF. The CDR3 region has the DNA TGCAGCGTTGAAGGCGAGACTAGCGGCTTTTTCGAGACCCAGTACTTC. Drawing the rest from reference TRBV29-1 and TRBJ2-5, the complete variable domain is SAVISQKPSRDICQRGTSLTIQCQVDSQVTMMFWYRQQPGQSLTLIATANQGSEATYESGFVIDKFPISRPNLTFSTLTVSNMSPEDSSIYLCSVEGETSGFFETQYFGPGTRLLVL.

The J gene is TRBJ1-1, the V gene TRBV10-1; a weak D match, TRBD1 (6 bases). The V and J ends lost 2 bases and 11 bases respectively, with 15 bases between them. Germline V gene lookup returns CDR1 WNHNN and CDR2 SYGVQD (reference sequence). There are 13 residues in the CDR3. The CDR3 DNA reads TGCGCCAGCAGTGAGGCTGGACAGAGCTCCGCTTTCTTT. Its protein is CASSEAGQSSAFF.

V gene TRBV28 combines with J gene TRBJ2-7; D might be TRBD1 (6 bases). V was pared by 4 bases and J by 6 bases, with 10 bases between. The CDR3 totals 12 residues. Germline lookup yields CDR1 MDHEN and CDR2 SYDVKM. CDR3 bases: TGTGCCAGCAGTTCAACAGGGATCGAGCAGTACGTC. It codes for CASSSTGIEQYV.

The rearrangement links TRBV19 to TRBJ2-1; D might be TRBD2 (7 bases). The ends were cut back, 3 bases at V and 5 bases at J, with 14 bases in the middle. The CDR3 totals 15 residues. CDR1 and CDR2 (germline): LNHDA, SQIVND (reference sequence). CDR3 in DNA: TGTGCCAGTAGTATGTCGGGGGGCCTTAACAATGAGCAGTTCTTC. Translation: CASSMSGGLNNEQFF.

The V and J genes are TRBV7-8 and TRBJ1-5; TRBD1 matches 7 bases. From germline, CDR1 is SGHVS and CDR2 FQNEAQ. This CDR3 has 15 residues. The V and J ends lost 4 bases and 4 bases, in that order; junction bases with no gene match: 7. CDR3 sequence (DNA): TGTGCCAGCAGCTCATTACAGGGGAAAAATCAGCCCCAGCATTTT. Protein product: CASSSLQGKNQPQHF.

This clone was seen just once. The chain couples TRBV28 to TRBJ2-3, with 14 bases fitting TRBD2. CDR3 length equals 17 residues. The ends lost 5 bases at V and 1 base at J; junction bases unmatched: 5. CDR1 is MDHEN, CDR2 SYDVKM, per germline. The CDR3 DNA is TGTGCCAGCAGTCGACTAGCGGGGGGGCATCGCACAGATACGCAGTATTTT. As protein: CASSRLAGGHRTDTQYF.

V usage is TRBV10-1 and J usage is TRBJ2-1; 9 bases line up with TRBD1. V trimming: 8 bases; J trimming: 8 bases; junction bases outside the gene matches: 7. This CDR3 region has 13 residues. In germline, CDR1 is WNHNN, CDR2 SYGVQD (reference sequence). This CDR3 is CASRDRDRDEQFF. The CDR3 DNA follows: TGCGCCAGCCGGGACAGGGATCGGGATGAGCAGTTCTTC.

The chain combines TRBV19 with TRBJ2-3; TRBD1 agrees at 7 bases. The CDR3 contains 12 residues. Germline V gives CDR1 LNHDA, CDR2 SQIVND (reference sequence). The J segment lost 5 bases and the V segment lost 6 bases, leaving 2 bases of the junction unmatched. The CDR3 coding sequence is TGTGCCAGTAGGACAGGGTTAGATACGCAGTATTTT. This gives the protein CASRTGLDTQYF.

This chain joins TRBV19 and TRBJ1-4; no clear D. Germline values: CDR1 LNHDA, CDR2 SQIVND (reference sequence). The V gene lost 3 bases and the J gene lost 5 bases, with 13 bases spanning the gap. The CDR3 is made up of 15 amino acids. CDR3 residues: CASSMYHTGNEKLFF. The CDR3 DNA is TGTGCCAGTAGTATGTACCACACCGGGAATGAAAAACTGTTTTTT.

The rearrangement uses TRBV7-2 and TRBJ2-1, with D perhaps TRBD2 (5 bases). Germline V lookup: CDR1 SGHTA, CDR2 FQGNSA. CDR3 length: 12 amino acids. Between the trimmed V and J ends, which lost 6 bases and 8 bases, there was a span of 11 bases. The CDR3 bases are TGTGCCAGCAGAAGGTTGCGGGATGAGCAGTTCTTC. Amino acids: CASRRLRDEQFF.

This clone is classed as medium-sized (0.01 to 0.1%). The rearrangement links TRBV27 to TRBJ1-6; D not resolved. Germline V gives CDR1 MNHEY, CDR2 SMNVEV (reference sequence). Trimming removed 6 bases from V and 8 bases from J, with 14 bases in between. The CDR3 sequence is 14 residues long. The CDR3 is CASRYGVLHSPLHF. The CDR3 bases are TGTGCCAGCAGATACGGAGTTCTCCATTCACCCCTCCACTTT.

This sequence joins TRBV4-1 and TRBJ2-3; 8 nucleotides agree with TRBD2. V shed 0 bases and J 2 bases; nucleotides not matched to a gene: 13. There are 19 residues in the CDR3. CDR1 and CDR2 (germline): MGHRA, YSYEKL. Here the CDR3 reads CASSQDRGGQATSTDTQYF. DNA for the CDR3: TGCGCCAGCAGCCAAGATCGGGGGGGGCAGGCTACTTCCACAGATACGCAGTATTTT.

The V call is TRBV10-1, the J call TRBJ1-2; 7 bases fit TRBD1. CDR1 and CDR2 from the germline V gene are WNHNN and SYGVQD (reference sequence). V lost 4 bases, J lost 6 bases, and 5 bases stayed unmatched. CDR3 length: 13 amino acids. This CDR3 is CASSASGGNGYTF. CDR3 nucleotides: TGCGCCAGCAGTGCTTCAGGGGGTAATGGCTACACCTTC.

The V gene is TRBV2, the J gene TRBJ1-3, with no clear D. This CDR3 contains 14 residues. Trimming removed 4 bases from V and 0 bases from J, with 7 bases in between. CDR1 and CDR2 (germline): SNHLY, FYNNEI. DNA for the CDR3: TGTGCCAGCAGTGGGGCGACCTCTGGAAACACCATATATTTT. Encoded protein: CASSGATSGNTIYF.

The chain is built from TRBV28 and TRBJ1-5; 7 positions agree with TRBD1. The junction had 9 bases not matched to a gene; V was cut back by 5 bases and J by 2 bases. CDR3 length: 16 amino acids. CDR1 is MDHEN and CDR2 is SYDVKM in the germline V gene. CDR3 bases: TGTGCCAGCAGTCTGCGACAGGGTAAGGGCAATCAGCCCCAGCATTTT. It yields the protein CASSLRQGKGNQPQHF.

The chain uses TRBV13 and TRBJ1-1; perhaps TRBD1 as D (6 bases). The CDR3 has 13 residues. V was shortened by 5 bases and J by 5 bases, with 12 bases between the two germline ends. Per germline, CDR1 PRHDT and CDR2 FYEKMQ (reference sequence). CDR3 sequence reads: CASSQGSVTEAFF. In DNA, the CDR3 is TGTGCCAGCAGCCAGGGGTCCGTGACTGAAGCTTTCTTT. The entire variable domain, with the rest obtained from reference TRBV13 and TRBJ1-1, is as follows: AAGVIQSPRHLIKEKRETATLKCYPIPRHDTVYWYQQGPGQDPQFLISFYEKMQSDKGSIPDRFSAQQFSDYHSELNMSSLELGDSALYFCASSQGSVTEAFFGQGTRLTVV.

The chain is built from TRBV2 and TRBJ2-7, with D possibly TRBD2 on 5 matching bases. This CDR3 contains 12 residues. V lost 4 bases to trimming and J lost 2 bases, with 6 bases between them. Germline V CDR1 and CDR2: SNHLY, FYNNEI. CDR3 protein: CASSGLPYEQYF. The CDR3 DNA sequence: TGTGCCAGCAGTGGACTACCCTACGAGCAGTACTTC.

The chain uses TRBV21-1 and TRBJ1-1; the table's D gene call, TRBD1, was not cross checked with the DNA. TRBV21-1 is a listed pseudogene. The CDR3 runs 12 residues. This chain's CDR3 is CASSDRYTEAFF. The CDR3 nucleotides are TGTGCCAGCAGTGACAGATACACTGAAGCTTTCTTT.

The chain couples TRBV7-2 to TRBJ2-5; 15 bases are shared with TRBD2. CDR3 size: 18 residues. The germline V gene encodes CDR1 SGHTA and CDR2 FQGNSA. With V trimmed by 5 bases and J by 2 bases, 9 bases remained unmatched. The CDR3 reads CASSQGLAGGAIQETQYF. For the CDR3, the DNA is TGTGCCAGCAGCCAGGGACTAGCGGGAGGTGCCATTCAAGAGACCCAGTACTTC.

V and J are TRBV28 and TRBJ2-5; D unclear. The V and J ends lost 9 bases and 3 bases respectively, with 20 bases between them. Germline values: CDR1 MDHEN, CDR2 SYDVKM. This CDR3 comprises 15 residues. CDR3 protein: CASISSHLIKETQYF. The CDR3 DNA reads as TGTGCCAGTATATCCTCCCACTTGATTAAAGAGACCCAGTACTTC.

The rearrangement uses TRBV27 and TRBJ2-1; 13 bases are shared with TRBD2. With V trimmed by 5 bases and J by 5 bases, 6 bases remained unmatched. The length of the CDR3 is 16 residues. Germline assignment: CDR1 MNHEY and CDR2 SMNVEV (reference sequence). CDR3 DNA sequence: TGTGCCAGCAGTCGTTGGACTAGCGGGGGAAACAATGAGCAGTTCTTC. As protein: CASSRWTSGGNNEQFF.

The rearrangement joins TRBV18 to TRBJ2-1; D is possibly TRBD1 (5 bases). This CDR3 contains 13 residues. Germline CDR1 and CDR2: KGHSH and LQKENI. V gave up 4 bases and J gave up 7 bases, with 11 bases separating them. The CDR3 reads CASSQGQGNEQFF. The CDR3 bases are TGTGCCAGCTCACAGGGTCAGGGTAATGAGCAGTTCTTC.

The chain couples TRBV27 to TRBJ2-6, with 9 positions matching TRBD2. The germline CDR1 and CDR2 sequences are MNHEY and SMNVEV (reference sequence). The CDR3 extends over 17 amino acids. Germline trimming cut 4 bases from V and 0 bases from J; bases unmatched to any gene: 4. CDR3 nucleotides: TGTGCCAGCAGTTGGGGACTAGCTAGCTCTGGGGCCAACGTCCTGACTTTC. As protein: CASSWGLASSGANVLTF.